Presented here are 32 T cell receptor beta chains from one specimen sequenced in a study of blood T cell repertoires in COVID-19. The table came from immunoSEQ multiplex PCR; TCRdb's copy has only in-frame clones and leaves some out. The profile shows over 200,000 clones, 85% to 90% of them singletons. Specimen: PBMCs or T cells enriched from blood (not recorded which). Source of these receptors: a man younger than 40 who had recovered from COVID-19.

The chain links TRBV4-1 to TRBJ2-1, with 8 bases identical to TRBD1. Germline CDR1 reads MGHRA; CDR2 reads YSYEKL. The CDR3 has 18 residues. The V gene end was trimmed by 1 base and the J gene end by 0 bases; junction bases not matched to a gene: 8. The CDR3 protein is CASSQGRQGAHSYNEQFF. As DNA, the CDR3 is TGCGCCAGCAGCCAAGGACGTCAGGGGGCCCACTCCTACAATGAGCAGTTCTTC.

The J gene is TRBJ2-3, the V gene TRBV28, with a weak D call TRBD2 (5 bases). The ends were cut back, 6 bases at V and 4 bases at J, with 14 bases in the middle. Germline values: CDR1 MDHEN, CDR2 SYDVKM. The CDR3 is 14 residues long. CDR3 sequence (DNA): TGTGCCAGCAGCCCATCTTCACTAGCAGATACGCAGTATTTT. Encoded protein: CASSPSSLADTQYF.

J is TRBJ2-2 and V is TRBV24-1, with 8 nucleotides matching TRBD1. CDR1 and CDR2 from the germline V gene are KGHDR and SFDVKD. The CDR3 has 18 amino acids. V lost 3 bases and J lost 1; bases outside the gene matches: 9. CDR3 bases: TGTGCCACCAGTGATCCCGGTTTGGACAGGGAGAACACCGGGGAGCTGTTTTTT. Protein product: CATSDPGLDRENTGELFF.

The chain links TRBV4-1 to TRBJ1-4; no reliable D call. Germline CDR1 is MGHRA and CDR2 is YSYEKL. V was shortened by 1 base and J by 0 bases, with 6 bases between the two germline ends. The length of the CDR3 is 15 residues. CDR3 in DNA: TGCGCCAGCAGCCAAGTTCAAACAACTAATGAAAAACTGTTTTTT. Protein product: CASSQVQTTNEKLFF.

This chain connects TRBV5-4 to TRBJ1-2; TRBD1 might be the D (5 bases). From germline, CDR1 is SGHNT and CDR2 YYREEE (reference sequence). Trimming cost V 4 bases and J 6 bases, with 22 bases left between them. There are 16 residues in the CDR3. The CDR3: CASSAGQDGLLDGYTF. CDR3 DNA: TGTGCCAGCAGCGCGGGGCAGGACGGACTTTTAGATGGCTACACCTTC.

In DNA, the CDR3 is TGTGCCAGTAGCCCTTCAGGGGGCGGTGGCTACACCTTC. It codes for CASSPSGGGGYTF. V gene TRBV19 combines with J gene TRBJ1-2, with 8 bases that match TRBD1. CDR3 size: 13 residues. CDR1 LNHDA and CDR2 SQIVND come from the germline V gene (reference sequence). The V segment lost 6 bases and the J segment 7 bases; nucleotides outside the gene matches: 7.

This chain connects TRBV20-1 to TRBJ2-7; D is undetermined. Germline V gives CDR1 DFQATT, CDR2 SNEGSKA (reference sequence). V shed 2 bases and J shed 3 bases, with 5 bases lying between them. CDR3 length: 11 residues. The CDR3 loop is CSARYGYEQYF. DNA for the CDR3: TGCAGTGCTAGATACGGCTACGAGCAGTACTTC.

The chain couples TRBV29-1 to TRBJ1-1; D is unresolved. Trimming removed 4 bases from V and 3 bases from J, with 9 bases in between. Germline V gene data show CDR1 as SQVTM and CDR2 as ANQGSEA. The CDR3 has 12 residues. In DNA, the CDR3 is TGCAGCGTTGCCGGGGTGGACACTGAAGCTTTCTTT. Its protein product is CSVAGVDTEAFF. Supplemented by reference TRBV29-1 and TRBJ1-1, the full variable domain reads SAVISQKPSRDICQRGTSLTIQCQVDSQVTMMFWYRQQPGQSLTLIATANQGSEATYESGFVIDKFPISRPNLTFSTLTVSNMSPEDSSIYLCSVAGVDTEAFFGQGTRLTVV.

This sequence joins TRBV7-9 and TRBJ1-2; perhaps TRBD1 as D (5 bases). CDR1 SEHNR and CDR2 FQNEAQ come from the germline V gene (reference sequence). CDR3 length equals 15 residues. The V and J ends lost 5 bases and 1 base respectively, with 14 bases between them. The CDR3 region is CASSPGGMLNYGYTF. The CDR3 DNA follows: TGTGCCAGCAGCCCGGGGGGGATGCTTAACTATGGCTACACCTTC.

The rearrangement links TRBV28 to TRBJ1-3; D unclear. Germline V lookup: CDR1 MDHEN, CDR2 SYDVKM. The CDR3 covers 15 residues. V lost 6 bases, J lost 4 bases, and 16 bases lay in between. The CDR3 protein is CASSSSVIAGNTIYF. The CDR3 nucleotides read TGTGCCAGCAGCTCTAGTGTAATAGCAGGAAACACCATATATTTT.

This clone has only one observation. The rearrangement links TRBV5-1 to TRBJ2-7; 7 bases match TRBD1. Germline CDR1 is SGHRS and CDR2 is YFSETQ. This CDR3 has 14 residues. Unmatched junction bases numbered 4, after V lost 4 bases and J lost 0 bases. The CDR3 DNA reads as TGCGCCAGCAGCCAGGGACAGCCCTCCTACGAGCAGTACTTC. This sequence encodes CASSQGQPSYEQYF.

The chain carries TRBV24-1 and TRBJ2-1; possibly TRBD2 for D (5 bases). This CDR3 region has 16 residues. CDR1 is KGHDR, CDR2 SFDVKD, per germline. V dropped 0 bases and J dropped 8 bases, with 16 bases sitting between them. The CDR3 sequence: CATSDLAASFGYEQFF. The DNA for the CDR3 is TGTGCCACCAGTGATTTGGCGGCTAGCTTCGGATATGAGCAGTTCTTC.

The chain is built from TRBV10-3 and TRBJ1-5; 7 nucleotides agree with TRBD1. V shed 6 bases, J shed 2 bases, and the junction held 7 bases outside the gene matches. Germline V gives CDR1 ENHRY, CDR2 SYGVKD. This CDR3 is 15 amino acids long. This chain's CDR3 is CAISNTGDGNQPQHF. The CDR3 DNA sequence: TGTGCCATCAGCAATACAGGGGATGGCAATCAGCCCCAGCATTTT.

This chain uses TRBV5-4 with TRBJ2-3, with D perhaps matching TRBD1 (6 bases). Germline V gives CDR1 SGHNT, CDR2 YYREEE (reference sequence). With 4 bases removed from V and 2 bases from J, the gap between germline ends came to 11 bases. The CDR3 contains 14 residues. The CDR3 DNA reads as TGTGCCAGCAGCGCAGGGGCTACCACAGATACGCAGTATTTT. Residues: CASSAGATTDTQYF.

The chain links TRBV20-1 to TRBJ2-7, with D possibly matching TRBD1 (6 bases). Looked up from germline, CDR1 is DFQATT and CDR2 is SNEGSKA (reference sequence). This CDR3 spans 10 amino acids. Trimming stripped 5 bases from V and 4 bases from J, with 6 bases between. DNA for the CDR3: TGCAGTGCTGGACAGTACGAGCAGTACTTC. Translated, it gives CSAGQYEQYF.

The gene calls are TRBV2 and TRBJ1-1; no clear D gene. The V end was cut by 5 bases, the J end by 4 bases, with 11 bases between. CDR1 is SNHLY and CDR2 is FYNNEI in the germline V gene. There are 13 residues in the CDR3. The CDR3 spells CASSPPVGTEAFF. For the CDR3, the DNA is TGTGCCAGCAGTCCCCCGGTTGGCACTGAAGCTTTCTTT.

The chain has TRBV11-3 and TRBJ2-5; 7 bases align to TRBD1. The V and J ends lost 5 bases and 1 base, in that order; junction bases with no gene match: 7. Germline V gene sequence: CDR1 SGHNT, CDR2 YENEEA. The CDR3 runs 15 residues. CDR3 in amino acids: CASSGRTGPQETQYF. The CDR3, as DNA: TGTGCCAGCAGCGGACGGACAGGTCCCCAAGAGACCCAGTACTTC.

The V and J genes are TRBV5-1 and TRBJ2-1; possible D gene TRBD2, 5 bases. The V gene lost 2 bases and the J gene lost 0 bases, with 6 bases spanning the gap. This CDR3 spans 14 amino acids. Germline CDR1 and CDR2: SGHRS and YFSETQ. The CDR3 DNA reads TGCGCCAGCAGCTTCAGCGGCTCCTACAATGAGCAGTTCTTC. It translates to CASSFSGSYNEQFF.

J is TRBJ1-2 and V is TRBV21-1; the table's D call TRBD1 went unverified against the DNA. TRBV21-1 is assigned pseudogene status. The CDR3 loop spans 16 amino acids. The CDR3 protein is CASSNVFPGQSYGYTF. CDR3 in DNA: TGTGCCAGCAGCAATGTATTCCCGGGACAGAGCTATGGCTACACCTTC.

This chain's CDR3 is CASSQDLVAGNEQFF. For the CDR3, the DNA is TGCGCCAGCAGCCAAGATCTGGTAGCGGGGAATGAGCAGTTCTTC. The rearrangement links TRBV4-3 to TRBJ2-1; 8 bases match TRBD2. The CDR3 is 15 amino acids. CDR1 is LGHNA and CDR2 is YSLEER in the germline V gene. The junction had 5 bases not matched to a gene; V was cut back by 0 bases and J by 7 bases.

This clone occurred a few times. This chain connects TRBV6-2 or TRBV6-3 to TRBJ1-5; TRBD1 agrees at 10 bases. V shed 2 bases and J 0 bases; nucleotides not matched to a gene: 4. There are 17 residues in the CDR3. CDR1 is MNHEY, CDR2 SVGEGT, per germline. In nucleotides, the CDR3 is TGTGCCAGCAGTTACACAGGGACAGGGGTTAGCAATCAGCCCCAGCATTTT. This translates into CASSYTGTGVSNQPQHF.

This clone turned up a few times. The CDR3 coding sequence is TGTGCCAGCAGTTTACCCTTAGCGGGAGGGTCAGGCAATGAGCAGTTCTTC. This encodes CASSLPLAGGSGNEQFF. The V and J genes are TRBV28 and TRBJ2-1; 11 nucleotides line up with TRBD2. CDR3 length equals 17 residues. Germline V lookup: CDR1 MDHEN, CDR2 SYDVKM. Trimming took 2 bases from V and 6 from J; bases not matched to a gene: 9.

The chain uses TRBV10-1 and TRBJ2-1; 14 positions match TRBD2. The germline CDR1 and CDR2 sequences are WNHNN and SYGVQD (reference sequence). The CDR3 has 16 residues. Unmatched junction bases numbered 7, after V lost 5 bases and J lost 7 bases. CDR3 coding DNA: TGCGCCAGCAGTTCTCGACTAGCGGGGGGGCCAAATGAGCAGTTCTTC. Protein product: CASSSRLAGGPNEQFF.

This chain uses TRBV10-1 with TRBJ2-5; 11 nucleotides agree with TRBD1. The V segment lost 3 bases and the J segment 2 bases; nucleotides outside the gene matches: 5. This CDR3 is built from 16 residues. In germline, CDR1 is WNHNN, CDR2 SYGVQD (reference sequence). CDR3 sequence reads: CASSDHGQGAQETQYF. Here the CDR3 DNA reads TGCGCCAGCAGTGACCATGGACAGGGGGCTCAAGAGACCCAGTACTTC.

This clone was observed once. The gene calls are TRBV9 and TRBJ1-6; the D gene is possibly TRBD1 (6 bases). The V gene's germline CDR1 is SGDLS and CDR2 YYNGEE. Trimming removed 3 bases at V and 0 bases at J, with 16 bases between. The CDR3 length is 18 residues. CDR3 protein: CASSAGQPFSSYNSPLHF. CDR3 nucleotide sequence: TGTGCCAGCAGCGCTGGACAGCCCTTTAGCTCCTATAATTCACCCCTCCACTTT.

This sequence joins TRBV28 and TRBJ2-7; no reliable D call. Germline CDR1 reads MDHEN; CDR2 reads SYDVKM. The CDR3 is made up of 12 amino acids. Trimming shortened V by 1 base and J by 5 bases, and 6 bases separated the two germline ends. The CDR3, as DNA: TGTGCCAGCAGTTTATCCATCCACGAGCAGTACTTC. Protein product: CASSLSIHEQYF.

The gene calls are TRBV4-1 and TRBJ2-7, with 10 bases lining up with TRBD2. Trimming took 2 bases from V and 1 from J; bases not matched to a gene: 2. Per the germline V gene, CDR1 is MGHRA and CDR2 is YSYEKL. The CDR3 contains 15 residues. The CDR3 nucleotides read TGCGCCAGCAGCCAAACTAGCGGGGTATCCTACGAGCAGTACTTC. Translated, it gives CASSQTSGVSYEQYF.

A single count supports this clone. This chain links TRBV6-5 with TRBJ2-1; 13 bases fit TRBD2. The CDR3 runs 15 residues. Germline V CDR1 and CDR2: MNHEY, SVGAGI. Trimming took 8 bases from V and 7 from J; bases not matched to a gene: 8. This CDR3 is CASQGLAGAWNEQFF. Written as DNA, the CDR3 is TGTGCCAGCCAAGGACTAGCGGGAGCTTGGAATGAGCAGTTCTTC.

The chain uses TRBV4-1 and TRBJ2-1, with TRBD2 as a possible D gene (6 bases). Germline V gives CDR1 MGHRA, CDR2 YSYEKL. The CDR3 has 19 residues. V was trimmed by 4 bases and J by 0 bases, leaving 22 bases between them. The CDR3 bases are TGCGCCAGCAGCCCGGAGGGAGCGGGCCGGAGTAGCTCCTACAATGAGCAGTTCTTC. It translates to CASSPEGAGRSSSYNEQFF.

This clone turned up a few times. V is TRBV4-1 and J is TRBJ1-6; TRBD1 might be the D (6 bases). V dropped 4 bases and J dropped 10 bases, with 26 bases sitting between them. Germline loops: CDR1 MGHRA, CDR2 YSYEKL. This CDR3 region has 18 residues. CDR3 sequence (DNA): TGCGCCAGCAGCCGAGTGGGTAGTACGGGGAAGGGGGAATCACCCCTCCACTTT. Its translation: CASSRVGSTGKGESPLHF.

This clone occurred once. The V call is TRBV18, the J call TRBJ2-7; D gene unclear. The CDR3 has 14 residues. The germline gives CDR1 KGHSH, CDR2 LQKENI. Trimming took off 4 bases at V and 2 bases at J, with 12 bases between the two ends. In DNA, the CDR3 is TGTGCCAGCTCACACCCCAAGCCCCCCTACGAGCAGTACTTC. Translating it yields CASSHPKPPYEQYF. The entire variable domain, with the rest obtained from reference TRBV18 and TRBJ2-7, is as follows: NAGVMQNPRHLVRRRGQEARLRCSPMKGHSHVYWYRQLPEEGLKFMVYLQKENIIDESGMPKERFSAEFPKEGPSILRIQQVVRGDSAAYFCASSHPKPPYEQYFGPGTRLTVT.

The CDR3: CASSFLRKAGRGTDTQYF. In DNA, the CDR3 is TGTGCCAGCAGTTTTCTCCGAAAAGCGGGCCGAGGCACAGATACGCAGTATTTT. This chain links TRBV27 with TRBJ2-3, with D maybe TRBD2 (6 bases). This CDR3 region has 18 residues. Trimming took 3 bases from V and 1 from J, leaving 20 bases between them. Germline V CDR1 and CDR2: MNHEY, SMNVEV (reference sequence).